The 14 T cell receptor beta chains below all came from one sample that was sequenced in a study of blood T cells in healthy people across ages. The authors ran a second PCR of about 7 to 11 cycles using a sample-barcoded 5' primer and a J-beta primer mix. TCRdb processed the 5' RACE reads anew with MiXCR; each CDR3 protein has one entry. The profile shows 700,000 to 950,000 distinct CDR3 sequences, roughly 60% of them singletons. The sample comprised blood. All receptors come from a man in his thirties or forties in good health.

V is TRBV20-1 and J is TRBJ2-3, with a weak D call TRBD1 (7 bases). V was cut by 5 bases and J by 3 bases, with 18 bases left in between. The CDR3 length is 15 residues. The germline V gene has CDR1 DFQATT and CDR2 SNEGSKA (reference sequence). DNA of the CDR3: TGCAGTGCTTGGGGAACACAGGGGAGGACAGATACGCAGTATTTT. Amino acids: CSAWGTQGRTDTQYF.

This clonotype was seen a handful of times. The chain recombines TRBV6-1 with TRBJ2-7; a possible D gene is TRBD1 (5 bases). The CDR3 is 13 amino acids. The germline V and J ends were trimmed by 5 bases and 5 bases, with 13 bases remaining between them. Germline CDR1 reads MNHNS; CDR2 reads SASEGT. CDR3 DNA sequence: TGTGCCAGCAGTCGTTCACAGGAACACGAGCAGTACTTC. Protein sequence: CASSRSQEHEQYF.

This clonotype turned up a few times. The genes are TRBV5-1 and TRBJ2-5, with D perhaps TRBD2 (6 bases). The CDR3 runs to 12 residues. In germline, CDR1 is SGHRS, CDR2 YFSETQ. Trimming removed 9 bases at V and 0 bases at J, with 9 bases between. This chain's CDR3 is CATTGDQETQYF. Written as DNA, the CDR3 is TGCGCCACGACGGGGGACCAAGAGACCCAGTACTTC.

The V and J genes are TRBV27 and TRBJ2-7; tentatively, D is TRBD1 or TRBD2 (5 bases each). This CDR3 is built from 16 residues. CDR1 and CDR2 (germline): MNHEY, SMNVEV (reference sequence). The V and J ends lost 4 bases and 3 bases respectively, with 19 bases between them. The CDR3 is CASSSSGTQRHYEQYF. CDR3 coding DNA: TGTGCCAGCAGTTCAAGTGGGACGCAAAGACACTACGAGCAGTACTTC.

The CDR3 DNA reads as TGTGCCAGCAGCCACTGGGAGGCCCAGGATACGCAGTATTTT. It is translated as CASSHWEAQDTQYF. The chain links TRBV3-1 to TRBJ2-3; the D gene is possibly TRBD2 (6 bases). Trimming pared 3 bases from V and 6 bases from J, leaving 13 bases between. This CDR3 is built from 14 residues. Germline CDR1 reads LGHDT; CDR2 reads YNNKEL (reference sequence).

This clonotype was observed a few times. This chain joins TRBV29-1 and TRBJ2-5; a possible D gene is TRBD1 (6 bases). Per the germline V gene, CDR1 is SQVTM and CDR2 is ANQGSEA. The CDR3 is 13 residues long. Trimming removed 7 bases at V and 1 base at J, with 13 bases between. The CDR3 bases are TGCAGCGGAGCTCCAGGGGTCCAAGAGACCCAGTACTTC. Its translation: CSGAPGVQETQYF.

The chain uses TRBV20-1 and TRBJ2-3; no definite D call. Germline CDR1 DFQATT, CDR2 SNEGSKA (reference sequence). CDR3 length: 13 residues. The CDR3 sequence: CSTDIRVGDTQYF. The CDR3 DNA sequence: TGCAGCACAGACATTCGTGTGGGAGATACGCAGTATTTT.

The CDR3 DNA reads as TGCAGTGCTAGAAACGCTAGGCGGGAGGGCCGCGGGTACGGTAGCTCCTACAATGAGCAGTTCTTC. Translating gives CSARNARREGRGYGSSYNEQFF. This chain uses TRBV20-1 with TRBJ2-1, with TRBD2 identical over 9 bases. From germline, CDR1 is DFQATT and CDR2 SNEGSKA (reference sequence). V shed 2 bases, J shed 0 bases, and the junction held 23 bases outside the gene matches. This CDR3 contains 22 residues.

This clonotype has a handful of counts. This rearrangement joins TRBV27 to TRBJ2-5, with D tentatively TRBD2 (7 bases). CDR3 length: 11 amino acids. Germline CDR1 reads MNHEY; CDR2 reads SMNVEV (reference sequence). V lost 7 bases and J lost 5, with 8 bases in between. In DNA, the CDR3 is TGTGCCAGCAAGGGGGGGGAGACCCAGTACTTC. Protein: CASKGGETQYF.

This chain joins TRBV6-6 and TRBJ2-5; D is unresolved. The J call may be incorrect, as the DNA end agrees better with TRBJ2-7. In germline, CDR1 is MNHNY, CDR2 SVGAGI (reference sequence). CDR3 length equals 14 residues. For the CDR3, the DNA is TGTGCCAGCTCCGACACCGCCGGGCGCTACGAGCAGTACTTC. Residues: CASSDTAGRYEQYF.

The V gene is TRBV6-6, the J gene TRBJ2-7; either TRBD1 or TRBD2 may fit D (5 bases each). V lost 5 bases and J 6 bases, leaving 11 bases between the germline ends. The CDR3 sequence is 12 residues long. Per the germline V gene, CDR1 is MNHNY and CDR2 is SVGAGI (reference sequence). The CDR3 sequence is CASSIGTPEQYF. The DNA for the CDR3 is TGTGCCAGCAGTATCGGGACGCCCGAGCAGTACTTC.

This chain joins TRBV3-1 and TRBJ2-1; no clear D. The last part of the DNA fits TRBJ2-7 better; the J call may be wrong. Germline CDR1 reads LGHDT; CDR2 reads YNNKEL (reference sequence). This CDR3 comprises 13 residues. In DNA, the CDR3 is TGTGCCAGCAGCCAAGATTTCCACTACGAGCAGTACTTC. Translating gives CASSQDFHYEQYF.

The V and J genes are TRBV28 and TRBJ2-1; tentatively, D is TRBD2 (5 bases). Germline V gene sequence: CDR1 MDHEN, CDR2 SYDVKM. The CDR3 runs to 12 residues. Trimming took off 11 bases at V and 9 bases at J, with 17 bases between the two ends. DNA of the CDR3: TGTGCCGGCTCCGCGAGGGCTAGTGAGCAGTTCTTC. Translated: CAGSARASEQFF. The whole variable domain, remainder taken from reference TRBV28 and TRBJ2-1, is DVKVTQSSRYLVKRTGEKVFLECVQDMDHENMFWYRQDPGLGLRLIYFSYDVKMKEKGDIPEGYSVSREKKERFSLILESASTNQTSMYLCAGSARASEQFFGPGTRLTVL.

This clonotype was picked up a small number of times. It is unclear where the CDR3 begins or ends on the DNA, so no DNA is shown, and the CDR3 is as TCRdb lists it. V usage is TRBV28 and J usage is TRBJ2-7; the D segment call TRBD2 is taken from the table without a DNA check. From germline, CDR1 is MDHEN and CDR2 SYDVKM. Counting both end residues, the CDR3 totals 15 amino acids. CDR3 residues: CASSSSAGVSYEQYF.